The present T cell receptor (beta chain) was sequenced within a study of cytomegalovirus exposure and HLA in healthy donors. In the PCR, 60 Vbeta and 13 Jbeta primers were used. Sequencing used immunoSEQ multiplex PCR; TCRdb keeps in-frame clones, though not all of them. The table has roughly 100,000 clones, 78% seen once; the top ten hold about 5%. With 2 bases removed from V and 0 bases from J, the gap between germline ends came to 15 bases. The germline V gene has CDR1 SGDLS and CDR2 YYNGEE. The CDR3 is 18 residues long. Study conclusions and caveats: Later, TCR association rates were found to vary by HLA locus, highest for DRB1 and lowest for HLA-C.

Note on this clone: What it recognizes is unknown.

The chain uses TRBV9 and TRBJ2-6; D is perhaps TRBD1 (8 bases). This clonotype originated in a male donor in good health and CMV-seronegative. Sequenced material: PBMCs. The CDR3 sequence: CASSVRQGTTSGANVLTF. Here the CDR3 DNA reads TGTGCCAGCAGCGTTCGACAGGGGACTACCTCTGGGGCCAACGTCCTGACTTTC.